This TCR beta chain was found in a study of blood T cell repertoires in COVID-19. Background on the study: Acute and convalescent COVID-19 specimens originated in the United States, Italy and Spain.

A single count supports this clone. Assay used: immunoSEQ multiplex PCR; TCRdb lists only in-frame clones, some missing. Here the sample spans some 42,000 clones, nearly 90% being singletons. CDR3 length: 14 residues. The germline gives CDR1 MGHDK, CDR2 SYGVNS. V lost 8 bases and J lost 6, with 20 bases in between. Input material: peripheral blood. The chain joins TRBV25-1 to TRBJ2-7, with D perhaps matching TRBD1 (6 bases). This clonotype was sampled from a man aged 50-59 years with active COVID-19. The CDR3 DNA sequence: TGTGCCAGCCATCCCGGGACACGCCAGGGCGAGCAGTACTTC. It yields the protein CASHPGTRQGEQYF.